This section outlines one T cell receptor beta chain sequence together with its context. The sample comes from a study of blood T cell repertoires in COVID-19. Study details: Sources were T cells, B-cell-depleted T cells, or PBMCs; the material itself was cDNA or gDNA.

Original processing notes: By means of reference gene primer amplification, nucleated cell counts were estimated. Generated by immunoSEQ multiplex PCR, the TCRdb table keeps only in-frame clones and is missing some. V, J and clone size are those of that table, while D and trimming were read from the DNA. The sample consists of about 40,000 clones, approximately 86% of them appearing once. This CDR3 region has 14 residues. Germline CDR1 is LNHDA and CDR2 is SQIVND (reference sequence). The ends lost 1 base at V and 5 bases at J; junction bases unmatched: 1. The receptor was isolated from an elderly woman with active COVID-19. Source material: peripheral blood. V and J are TRBV19 and TRBJ2-5, with 10 nucleotides matching TRBD1. DNA for the CDR3: TGTGCCAGTAGTATAGGACAGGGGGCGGAGACCCAGTACTTC. As protein: CASSIGQGAETQYF.